A selection of T cell receptor beta chains follows, all from one sample in a study of radiotherapy plus CTLA-4 blockade in lung cancer. Assay used: immunoSEQ multiplex PCR; TCRdb lists only in-frame clones, some missing. The data show 90,000 to 130,000 clones, with roughly 80% seen just once and about 3.5% held by the top ten. The source material was peripheral blood, sampled from a patient treated with radiotherapy plus ipilimumab. These receptors all stem from a human donor with non-small cell lung cancer that progressed on radiotherapy plus ipilimumab. Some clones in this sample may be carry-over from other donors' samples. Each CDR3 is given with its conserved first and last residue. The order of the fields is V gene, J gene, D gene, CDR3 protein. D genes are given only for firm matches.

V: TRBV28
J: TRBJ1-4
D: -
CDR3: CASSTPGLGEKLFF

V: TRBV6-1
J: TRBJ2-2
D: TRBD1
CDR3: CASRGQTNTGELFF

V: TRBV27
J: TRBJ2-7
D: -
CDR3: CASRGGLHSYEQYF

V: TRBV7-2
J: TRBJ1-2
D: -
CDR3: CASSQRDLPSGYTF

V: TRBV6-1
J: TRBJ2-7
D: -
CDR3: CASIKGLGVTYEQYF

V: TRBV10-3
J: TRBJ1-3
D: TRBD1
CDR3: CAISRTGSGGNTIYF

V: TRBV18
J: TRBJ2-7
D: TRBD1
CDR3: CASSQGTASYEQYF

V: TRBV28
J: TRBJ1-6
D: TRBD1
CDR3: CASGWGQGYSPLHF

V: TRBV7-6
J: TRBJ1-5
D: TRBD1
CDR3: CASSSGTEDQPQHF

V: TRBV5-1
J: TRBJ2-2
D: -
CDR3: CASSLYGTTGGELFF